The 10 T cell receptor beta chains reported below all come from one sample, sequenced in a study of control samples from healthy donors and cancer patients. Clones were read by immunoSEQ multiplex PCR, and TCRdb kept only the in-frame ones, dropping some. The table lists tens of thousands of clones, roughly 87% of them singletons. The sequencing sample was made of blood. The receptors derive from a woman aged 50 to 65 in good health.

This clone was observed a handful of times. The chain has TRBV7-3 and TRBJ2-2; no clear D gene. V lost 2 bases to trimming and J lost 8 bases, with 3 bases between them. The CDR3 loop spans 11 amino acids. In germline, CDR1 is SGHTA, CDR2 FQGTGA. CDR3 protein: CASSLSGELFF. The CDR3 DNA follows: TGTGCCAGCAGCTTATCAGGGGAGCTGTTTTTT. The whole variable domain, filled in from reference TRBV7-3 and TRBJ2-2, reads GAGVSQTPSNKVTEKGKYVELRCDPISGHTALYWYRQSLGQGPEFLIYFQGTGAADDSGLPNDRFFAVRPEGSVSTLKIQRTERGDSAVYLCASSLSGELFFGEGSRLTVL.

The CDR3 protein is CASSVDREGYTF. The DNA of the CDR3 is TGTGCCAGCAGCGTCGACAGGGAAGGCTACACCTTC. The rearrangement uses TRBV5-4 and TRBJ1-2; 7 bases map to TRBD1. V lost 4 bases to trimming and J lost 8 bases; unmatched junction nucleotides: 5. This CDR3 spans 12 amino acids. The germline gives CDR1 SGHNT, CDR2 YYREEE (reference sequence).

V and J are TRBV11-2 and TRBJ2-7; TRBD2 agrees at 10 bases. The germline gives CDR1 SGHAT, CDR2 FQNNGV. Trimming at V came to 1 base and at J to 3 bases, leaving 0 bases not matched to a gene. There are 14 residues in the CDR3. CDR3 nucleotides: TGTGCCAGCAGCTTAGCTAGCGGGAGCTACGAGCAGTACTTC. This encodes CASSLASGSYEQYF.

The chain couples TRBV5-5 to TRBJ2-7; 11 positions agree with TRBD2. The germline V gene encodes CDR1 SGHKS and CDR2 YYEKEE (reference sequence). The CDR3 is 15 amino acids. Unmatched junction bases numbered 6, after V lost 5 bases and J lost 2 bases. The CDR3 DNA follows: TGTGCCAGCAGTGACCCGGGACTAGCGGCCTACGAGCAGTACTTC. Its protein is CASSDPGLAAYEQYF.

The chain employs TRBV29-1 and TRBJ2-5; no clear D. Germline CDR1 reads SQVTM; CDR2 reads ANQGSEA. Trimming took 4 bases from V and 5 from J, leaving 14 bases between them. This CDR3 has 13 residues. CDR3 protein: CSVAVQLVETQYF. In nucleotides, the CDR3 is TGCAGCGTTGCTGTTCAATTAGTGGAGACCCAGTACTTC.

CDR3 in amino acids: CASSTGGGNQPQHF. CDR3 nucleotides: TGTGCCAGTAGTACAGGTGGCGGCAATCAGCCCCAGCATTTT. J is TRBJ1-5 and V is TRBV19, with D unclear. The V end was cut by 4 bases, the J end by 2 bases, with 9 bases between. The CDR3 loop spans 14 amino acids. Germline CDR1 is LNHDA and CDR2 is SQIVND (reference sequence). The whole variable domain, filled in from reference TRBV19 and TRBJ1-5, reads DGGITQSPKYLFRKEGQNVTLSCEQNLNHDAMYWYRQDPGQGLRLIYYSQIVNDFQKGDIAEGYSVSREKKESFPLTVTSAQKNPTAFYLCASSTGGGNQPQHFGDGTRLSIL.

This sequence joins TRBV18 and TRBJ2-5; the match to TRBD2 covers 9 bases. The J segment lost 2 bases and the V segment lost 4 bases, leaving 5 bases of the junction unmatched. The CDR3 covers 15 residues. Per the germline V gene, CDR1 is KGHSH and CDR2 is LQKENI. CDR3 amino acids: CASSLSGSSQETQYF. CDR3 DNA sequence: TGTGCCAGCTCACTTAGCGGGAGCTCTCAAGAGACCCAGTACTTC.

This clone was seen only once. The J gene is TRBJ1-4, the V gene TRBV6-5; 9 bases agree with TRBD1. Germline V gene data show CDR1 as MNHEY and CDR2 as SVGAGI. CDR3 length equals 14 residues. V was clipped by 7 bases and J by 4 bases; unmatched bases: 4. CDR3 sequence (DNA): TGTGCCAGCAAACCGGACAGGGGTAATGAAAAACTGTTTTTT. Amino acid sequence: CASKPDRGNEKLFF.

The chain has TRBV4-1 and TRBJ2-3; 7 nucleotides agree with TRBD2. The CDR3 is made up of 16 amino acids. Per germline, CDR1 MGHRA and CDR2 YSYEKL. With V trimmed by 2 bases and J by 1 base, 6 bases remained unmatched. CDR3 sequence (DNA): TGCGCCAGCAGCCAATGGGGGGGTGAGGGCACAGATACGCAGTATTTT. Its protein product is CASSQWGGEGTDTQYF.

V and J are TRBV25-1 and TRBJ2-5; 14 bases match TRBD2. Germline V gives CDR1 MGHDK, CDR2 SYGVNS. J gave up 3 bases and V 2 bases, and 5 bases lay outside the gene matches. The CDR3 runs 17 residues. The CDR3 sequence is CASSERLTSGREETQYF. The CDR3 DNA reads as TGTGCCAGCAGTGAAAGGCTGACTAGCGGGAGGGAAGAGACCCAGTACTTC. Together with reference TRBV25-1 and TRBJ2-5, the CDR3 gives the full variable domain: EADIYQTPRYLVIGTGKKITLECSQTMGHDKMYWYQQDPGMELHLIHYSYGVNSTEKGDLSSESTVSRIRTEHFPLTLESARPSHTSQYLCASSERLTSGREETQYFGPGTRLLVL.